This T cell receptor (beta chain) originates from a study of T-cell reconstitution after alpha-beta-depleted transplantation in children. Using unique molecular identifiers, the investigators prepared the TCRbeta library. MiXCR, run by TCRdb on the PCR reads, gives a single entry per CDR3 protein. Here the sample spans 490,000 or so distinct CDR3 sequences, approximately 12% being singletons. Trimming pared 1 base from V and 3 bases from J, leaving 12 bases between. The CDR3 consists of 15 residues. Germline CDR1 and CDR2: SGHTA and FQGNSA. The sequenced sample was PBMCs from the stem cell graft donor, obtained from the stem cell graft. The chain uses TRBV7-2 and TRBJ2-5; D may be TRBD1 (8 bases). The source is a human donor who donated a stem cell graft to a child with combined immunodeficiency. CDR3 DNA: TGTGCCAGCAGCTTAGTTACAGGGGGGGAAGAGACCCAGTACTTC. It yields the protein CASSLVTGGEETQYF.